This TCR beta chain was captured by sequencing in a study of T cells in Graves' hyperthyroidism and ophthalmopathy. Across the study: Blood from the periphery was taken at initial diagnosis, before any treatment.

Uncontrolled infection, other autoimmune disease, pregnancy or lactation excluded patients. Diagnoses were made from clinical symptoms, serum measures (thyroxine and TRAb), thyroid ultrasound and orbital computed tomography. Amplification yielded TCR beta CDR3 regions, with RNA transcripts as the source. Researchers ran a first-round RT-PCR on the TCR CDR3 using the HTBI primer set. Via MiXCR, TCRdb re-called the multiplex PCR reads, giving one row per CDR3 protein. The table has 250,000 or so distinct CDR3 sequences, 14% to 15% seen once. This clonotype was seen repeatedly, ten times or more. The CDR3 spans 13 residues. Per the germline V gene, CDR1 is LNHDA and CDR2 is SQIVND (reference sequence). The V and J ends lost 10 bases and 0 bases, in that order; junction bases with no gene match: 5.

The sample comprised blood. The source is a middle-aged woman with Graves' hyperthyroidism that later progressed to Graves' ophthalmopathy. The rearrangement links TRBV19 to TRBJ2-7; TRBD1 matches at 8 bases. The CDR3 reads CATSGQDSYEQYF. For the CDR3, the DNA is TGTGCCACTTCGGGACAGGACTCCTACGAGCAGTACTTC. Full variable domain (remainder filled in from reference TRBV19 and TRBJ2-7): DGGITQSPKYLFRKEGQNVTLSCEQNLNHDAMYWYRQDPGQGLRLIYYSQIVNDFQKGDIAEGYSVSREKKESFPLTVTSAQKNPTAFYLCATSGQDSYEQYFGPGTRLTVT.